Below, 22 T cell receptor beta chains from the same sample are listed, as sequenced in a study of shared clonotypes between healthy human individuals. The repertoire was sequenced with immunoSEQ multiplex PCR; TCRdb's copy has only in-frame clones and lacks some. Among about 2.4 million clones listed, roughly 93% were seen once. The specimen was naive CD4+ T cells from PBMCs. Described subset: CD45RA+ positively selected. Receptors were obtained from a man aged 18-30 years in good health. Some clones in this sample may be carry-over from other donors' samples.

This chain joins TRBV6-1 and TRBJ1-6, with D perhaps TRBD1 (5 bases). Germline V gene lookup returns CDR1 MNHNS and CDR2 SASEGT. The V and J ends lost 1 base and 10 bases respectively, with 11 bases between them. The CDR3 sequence is 14 residues long. This chain's CDR3 is CASSEVGGGSPLHF. CDR3 nucleotide sequence: TGTGCCAGCAGTGAAGTTGGGGGGGGATCACCCCTCCACTTT.

The rearrangement joins TRBV11-2 to TRBJ2-2, with D possibly TRBD1 on 6 matching bases. The germline V gene has CDR1 SGHAT and CDR2 FQNNGV. This CDR3 contains 15 residues. V was shortened by 2 bases and J by 3 bases, with 10 bases between the two germline ends. The CDR3 sequence: CASSLTDSYTGELFF. CDR3 in DNA: TGTGCCAGCAGCTTAACGGACAGCTACACCGGGGAGCTGTTTTTT.

V usage is TRBV19 and J usage is TRBJ2-7, with 7 bases identical to TRBD2. V was clipped by 5 bases and J by 3 bases; unmatched bases: 16. CDR3 length equals 17 residues. Germline-derived CDR1 and CDR2 are LNHDA and SQIVND (reference sequence). In DNA form, the CDR3 reads TGTGCCAGTAGTTCAAGGAGCGGGATATCGATTGTCTACGAGCAGTACTTC. This encodes CASSSRSGISIVYEQYF.

V gene TRBV15 combines with J gene TRBJ2-7; unclear D gene. V was cut by 1 base and J by 1 base, with 5 bases left in between. Per germline, CDR1 LNHNV and CDR2 YYDKDF (reference sequence). The CDR3 contains 13 residues. The CDR3 DNA reads as TGTGCCACCAGCAGAGGCATATCCTACGAGCAGTACTTC. Translating it yields CATSRGISYEQYF. Supplemented by reference TRBV15 and TRBJ2-7, the full variable domain reads DAMVIQNPRYQVTQFGKPVTLSCSQTLNHNVMYWYQQKSSQAPKLLFHYYDKDFNNEADTPDNFQSRRPNTSFCFLDIRSPGLGDTAMYLCATSRGISYEQYFGPGTRLTVT.

The rearrangement uses TRBV7-2 and TRBJ1-3; TRBD1 agrees at 9 bases. Looked up from germline, CDR1 is SGHTA and CDR2 is FQGNSA. CDR3 length equals 15 residues. V shed 5 bases and J 3 bases; nucleotides not matched to a gene: 5. This CDR3 reads CASSIRQGGGNTIYF. CDR3 DNA: TGTGCCAGCAGCATAAGACAGGGGGGTGGAAACACCATATATTTT.

DNA of the CDR3: TGTGCCAGCAGTGCCTTGGAGGGGGGTACCTACGAGCAGTACTTC. Its protein is CASSALEGGTYEQYF. The chain recombines TRBV28 with TRBJ2-7, with D perhaps matching TRBD1 or TRBD2 (6 bases each). The CDR3 spans 15 residues. Germline V lookup: CDR1 MDHEN, CDR2 SYDVKM. V lost 5 bases and J lost 2, with 16 bases in between.

This sequence joins TRBV7-9 and TRBJ2-5, with a possible D match to TRBD1 (6 bases). V lost 5 bases and J lost 1, with 11 bases in between. Germline V gene sequence: CDR1 SEHNR, CDR2 FQNEAQ (reference sequence). CDR3 length equals 14 residues. In DNA, the CDR3 is TGTGCCAGCAGCCGTTGGGGGCTCCAAGAGACCCAGTACTTC. It is translated as CASSRWGLQETQYF.

The chain uses TRBV28 and TRBJ2-3; no definite D call. V was clipped by 1 base and J by 0 bases, with 8 bases between them. The V gene's germline CDR1 is MDHEN and CDR2 SYDVKM. The CDR3 runs 15 residues. The CDR3 bases are TGTGCCAGCAGTTTATCTCGCCGGAGCACAGATACGCAGTATTTT. This codes for CASSLSRRSTDTQYF.

The chain recombines TRBV7-9 with TRBJ1-1; 9 nucleotides align to TRBD1. V lost 6 bases and J lost 5; bases outside the gene matches: 4. Germline V lookup: CDR1 SEHNR, CDR2 FQNEAQ (reference sequence). CDR3 size: 13 residues. As DNA, the CDR3 is TGTGCCAGCAGATTACAGGGGGCGACTGAAGCTTTCTTT. It encodes CASRLQGATEAFF.

This chain connects TRBV7-6 to TRBJ2-7; TRBD2 agrees at 12 bases. This CDR3 contains 15 residues. Per the germline V gene, CDR1 is SGHVS and CDR2 is FNYEAQ. Trimming took 5 bases from V and 4 from J; bases not matched to a gene: 6. The CDR3, as DNA: TGTGCCAGCAGCGCAAGACTAGCGGGAGTTTACGAGCAGTACTTC. Protein: CASSARLAGVYEQYF. Variable domain in full (rest from reference TRBV7-6 and TRBJ2-7): GAGVSQSPRYKVTKRGQDVALRCDPISGHVSLYWYRQALGQGPEFLTYFNYEAQQDKSGLPNDRFSAERPEGSISTLTIQRTEQRDSAMYRCASSARLAGVYEQYFGPGTRLTVT.

The count of this clone is one. The V call is TRBV5-4, the J call TRBJ2-3; 12 bases line up with TRBD2. Germline CDR1 SGHNT, CDR2 YYREEE (reference sequence). The ends lost 4 bases at V and 0 bases at J; junction bases unmatched: 3. The CDR3 spans 16 residues. CDR3 protein: CASSGGLAGSTDTQYF. The CDR3 region has the DNA TGTGCCAGCAGCGGGGGACTAGCGGGTAGCACAGATACGCAGTATTTT.

V is TRBV2 and J is TRBJ2-7, with 13 bases aligning to TRBD2. CDR3 size: 15 residues. Trimming at V came to 6 bases and at J to 6 bases, leaving 8 bases not matched to a gene. Germline V gene data show CDR1 as SNHLY and CDR2 as FYNNEI. The DNA for the CDR3 is TGTGCCAGCAGGGCCGGGACTAGCGGGGCTGGCGAGCAGTACTTC. This sequence encodes CASRAGTSGAGEQYF.

V is TRBV7-9 and J is TRBJ1-2; 11 nucleotides line up with TRBD1. This CDR3 comprises 15 residues. The junction had 5 bases not matched to a gene; V was cut back by 5 bases and J by 3 bases. Germline values: CDR1 SEHNR, CDR2 FQNEAQ (reference sequence). This CDR3 reads CASSPGQGADYGYTF. The CDR3 DNA reads as TGTGCCAGCAGCCCCGGACAGGGGGCGGACTATGGCTACACCTTC.

This clone was recorded once. CDR3 nucleotide sequence: TGTGCCAGCTCACCGCTTCTATTAGCTAACTATGGCTACACCTTC. This codes for CASSPLLLANYGYTF. The chain carries TRBV18 and TRBJ1-2; no clear D. Germline loops: CDR1 KGHSH, CDR2 LQKENI. V was shortened by 3 bases and J by 0 bases, with 11 bases between the two germline ends. CDR3 length equals 15 residues.

The chain carries TRBV15 and TRBJ1-1, with D perhaps TRBD1 (5 bases). The CDR3 spans 15 residues. The germline V gene has CDR1 LNHNV and CDR2 YYDKDF (reference sequence). V lost 0 bases to trimming and J lost 5 bases, with 13 bases between them. The CDR3 coding sequence is TGTGCCACCAGCAGAGAGGTCCAGGGTTGGACTGAAGCTTTCTTT. Its protein product is CATSREVQGWTEAFF.

The chain carries TRBV11-2 and TRBJ2-7, with 10 bases matching TRBD1. Germline values: CDR1 SGHAT, CDR2 FQNNGV. The J segment lost 4 bases and the V segment lost 5 bases, leaving 8 bases of the junction unmatched. The CDR3 is made up of 15 amino acids. CDR3 nucleotides: TGTGCCAGCAGCCTTTCTCGACAGGGGGCTTACGAGCAGTACTTC. Residues: CASSLSRQGAYEQYF.

Regarding this clone: The sample holds other DNA sequences that translate to the same CDR3. The gene calls are TRBV5-1 and TRBJ2-3; D unclear. V lost 0 bases, J lost 2 bases, and 10 bases lay in between. The CDR3 runs 15 residues. Per germline, CDR1 SGHRS and CDR2 YFSETQ. The CDR3 coding sequence is TGCGCCAGCAGCTTGGCCCCGGGCAACACAGATACGCAGTATTTT. Amino acids: CASSLAPGNTDTQYF.

The V and J genes are TRBV25-1 and TRBJ2-5; 13 positions agree with TRBD2. The CDR3 totals 15 residues. Germline trimming cut 8 bases from V and 4 bases from J; bases unmatched to any gene: 7. The germline V gene encodes CDR1 MGHDK and CDR2 SYGVNS. CDR3 nucleotide sequence: TGTGCCAGCTCCAACCGGACTAGCGGGAGAGAGACCCAGTACTTC. Protein: CASSNRTSGRETQYF.

The chain links TRBV6-5 to TRBJ1-2; D may be TRBD1 (6 bases). This CDR3 is built from 13 residues. Germline values: CDR1 MNHEY, CDR2 SVGAGI. Trimming removed 6 bases from V and 2 bases from J, with 10 bases in between. The CDR3 is CASRTDRNYGYTF. Here the CDR3 DNA reads TGTGCCAGCAGAACGGACAGAAACTATGGCTACACCTTC.

The J gene is TRBJ1-1, the V gene TRBV28; D remains ambiguous. The CDR3 has 14 residues. Trimming stripped 1 base from V and 4 bases from J, with 10 bases between. The germline CDR1 and CDR2 sequences are MDHEN and SYDVKM. The CDR3 loop is CASSLSVALTEAFF. The CDR3 DNA follows: TGTGCCAGCAGTTTATCGGTCGCTCTCACTGAAGCTTTCTTT.

This chain connects TRBV18 to TRBJ2-5; D uncertain. This CDR3 comprises 14 residues. Trimming left V 0 bases short and J 5 bases short, with 10 bases between. Per germline, CDR1 KGHSH and CDR2 LQKENI. This CDR3 reads CASSPPSFRETQYF. CDR3 nucleotides: TGTGCCAGCTCACCACCCTCATTCCGTGAGACCCAGTACTTC.

Details on this clone: Additional DNA sequences in this sample encode the identical CDR3. V gene TRBV11-3 combines with J gene TRBJ2-5; D possibly uses TRBD1 or TRBD2 (5 bases each). The V and J ends lost 5 bases and 5 bases respectively, with 12 bases between them. Germline V lookup: CDR1 SGHNT, CDR2 YENEEA. The CDR3 has 13 amino acids. The CDR3 here is CASSPGPRETQYF. DNA for the CDR3: TGTGCCAGCAGCCCGGGACCTCGGGAGACCCAGTACTTC.